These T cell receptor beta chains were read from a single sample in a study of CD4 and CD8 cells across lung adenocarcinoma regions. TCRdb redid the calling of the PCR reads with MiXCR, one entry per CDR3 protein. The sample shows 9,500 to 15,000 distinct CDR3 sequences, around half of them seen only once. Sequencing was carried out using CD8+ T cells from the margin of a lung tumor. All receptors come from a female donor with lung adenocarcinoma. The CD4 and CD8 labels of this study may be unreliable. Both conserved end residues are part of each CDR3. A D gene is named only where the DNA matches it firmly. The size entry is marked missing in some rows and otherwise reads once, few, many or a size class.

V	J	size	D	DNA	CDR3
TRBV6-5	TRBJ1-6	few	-	TGTGCCAGCAGTTACTCCGTTTGGGGGCTGAGCTCCTATAATTCACCCCTCCACTTT	CASSYSVWGLSSYNSPLHF
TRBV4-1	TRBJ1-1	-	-	TGCGCCAGCAGCCGTACAATGAACACTGAAGCTTTCTTT	CASSRTMNTEAFF
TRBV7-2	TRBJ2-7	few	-	TGTGCCAGCAGCTTAGATTCCGGGCTTAGCTCCTACGAGCAGTACTTC	CASSLDSGLSSYEQYF
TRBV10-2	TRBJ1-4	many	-	TGCGCCAACCTCCTGGCCCGTGAAAAACTGTTTTTT	CANLLAREKLFF
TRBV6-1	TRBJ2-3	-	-	TGTGCCAGCCTCAACCCGGGCGGTAGCACAGATACGCAGTATTTT	CASLNPGGSTDTQYF
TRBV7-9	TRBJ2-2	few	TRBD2	TGTGCCAGCAGTCCGGGACTACCTATTACCGGGGAGCTGTTTTTT	CASSPGLPITGELFF
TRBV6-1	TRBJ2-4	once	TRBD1	TGTGCCTGCAGTCCTAGGGGGCTGTCAGCCAAAGACACTCAGTACTTT	CACSPRGLSAKDTQYF
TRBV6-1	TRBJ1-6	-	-	TGTGCCAGCAGACTACTAGCGGGGGGTTCCTACGAGCAGCACTTT	CASRLLAGGSYEQHF
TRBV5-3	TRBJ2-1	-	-	TGTGCCAGAAGCTTGGGTAGGGCGGTCCACGAGCAGTTCTTC	CARSLGRAVHEQFF
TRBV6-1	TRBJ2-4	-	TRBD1	TGTGCCAGCAGGCGGACAGGGGGCGGCAAAGACACTCAGTACTTC	CASRRTGGGKDTQYF
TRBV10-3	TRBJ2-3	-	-	TGTGCCATCTGCAGTGTGGCAGATACCCAGTATTTT	CAICSVADTQYF
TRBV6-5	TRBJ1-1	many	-	TGTGCCAGCAGTTACACGATGGGGGGCACTGAAGCTTTCTTT	CASSYTMGGTEAFF
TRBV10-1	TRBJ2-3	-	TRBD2	TGCGCGGGGAGCGGGGCGACTCTCCAGGAGACGCAGTATTTC	CAGSGATLQETQYF
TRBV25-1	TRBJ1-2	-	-	TGTGCCAGCAGTGAAAGAGGTGCGGACTACACCTTC	CASSERGADYTF
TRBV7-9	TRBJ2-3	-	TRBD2	TGTGCCAGCAGCTTAGTGGGGACTAGAAGGACAGCTACGCAGTATTTT	CASSLVGTRRTATQYF
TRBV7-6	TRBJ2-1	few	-	TGTGCCAGCAGCTCTAGCTCGCTGGAGACCCAGTTCTTC	CASSSSSLETQFF
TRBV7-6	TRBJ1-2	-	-	TGTGCCAGCAGCTTAAACCCTGACCAGGGCTACACCTTC	CASSLNPDQGYTF
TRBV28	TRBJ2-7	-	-	TGTGCCAGCAGTCCCCGTCGGAGGGAGCTACGAGAGCAGTACTTC	CASSPRRRELREQYF
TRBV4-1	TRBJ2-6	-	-	TGCGCCAGCAGCCAAGATCTGATTTTCGCCTCTGGGGCCAACGTCCTGACTTTC	CASSQDLIFASGANVLTF
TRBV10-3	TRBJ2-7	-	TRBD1	TGTGCCATCAGTCACCCGGGACAGGGGGCTTACGAGCAGTACTTC	CAISHPGQGAYEQYF
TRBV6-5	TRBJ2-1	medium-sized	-	TGTGCCAGCAGGGGTAGACTAGTCCATGAGGATGAGCAGTTCTTC	CASRGRLVHEDEQFF
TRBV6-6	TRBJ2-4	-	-	TGTGCCAGGGGGCCGTACGCCACAAACACTCAGTACTTC	CARGPYATNTQYF
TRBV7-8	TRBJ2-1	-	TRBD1	TGTGCCAGCAGCTTAGGGGACAGGGCCTCCTACAATGAGCAGTTCTTC	CASSLGDRASYNEQFF
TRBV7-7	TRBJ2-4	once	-	TGTGCTAGCAGCTTAGGCCGGGACTCCAGCAAAGATACGCAGTACTTC	CASSLGRDSSKDTQYF
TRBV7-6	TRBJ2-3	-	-	TGTGCCAGGGGCTTCTCGGGTCGTAGCACAGAGACCCAGTATTTT	CARGFSGRSTETQYF
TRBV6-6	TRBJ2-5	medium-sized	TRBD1	TGTGCCAGCCTCCTCTCGGGACAGCACCAAGAGACCCAGTACTTC	CASLLSGQHQETQYF
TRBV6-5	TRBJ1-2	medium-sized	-	TGTGCCAGCAGTTACGAACGACAGCGGGAAGGAGGGGGCTACACCTTC	CASSYERQREGGGYTF
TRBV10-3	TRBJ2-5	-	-	TGTGCGGGCCGCGGAGGAGGTGGGCGGGACACCCAGTACTTC	CAGRGGGGRDTQYF
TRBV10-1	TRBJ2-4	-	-	TGCGCCAGCAGTGAGATGCGGGACGGAGAGTCCCAGTACTTC	CASSEMRDGESQYF
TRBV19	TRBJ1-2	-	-	TGTGCCAGTAGAAGTATTGGGGGCGTTAACTATGGCTACACCTTC	CASRSIGGVNYGYTF
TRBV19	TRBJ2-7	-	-	TGTGCCAGTAGTGGCAGAGTATACGAGCAGTACTTC	CASSGRVYEQYF
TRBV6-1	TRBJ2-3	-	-	TGTGCCAGCAGACTCCCCGGTACGAGCACAAATACGCAGTATTTT	CASRLPGTSTNTQYF
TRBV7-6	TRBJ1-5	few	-	TGTGCCAGCAGCTTATTTGTGGGTCGGGGTTCCGATCAGCCCCAGCATTTT	CASSLFVGRGSDQPQHF
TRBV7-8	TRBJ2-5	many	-	TGTGCCAGCAGCTTTGGGGTGGGACAAGAGACCCAGTACTTC	CASSFGVGQETQYF
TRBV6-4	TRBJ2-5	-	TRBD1	TGTGCCAGCAGAAAGACAGGGTCAGTCCAAGAGACCCAGTACTTC	CASRKTGSVQETQYF
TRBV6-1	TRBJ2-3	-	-	TGTGCCAGCAGCCTCCCGGGTACGAGCGGAAATGAGCAGTATTTT	CASSLPGTSGNEQYF
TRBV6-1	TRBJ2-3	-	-	TGTGCCGGCCGAGGGAGAGGGGACCCAGATACGCAGTATTTT	CAGRGRGDPDTQYF
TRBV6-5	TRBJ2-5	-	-	TGTGCCAGCAGTTACTCCCGGGACGGCGGGACCCAGTACTTC	CASSYSRDGGTQYF
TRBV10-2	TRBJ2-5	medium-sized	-	TGCGCCAGCAGTGAGTCTTTAGCCGACACCCAGTACTTC	CASSESLADTQYF
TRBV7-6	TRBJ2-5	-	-	TGTGCCAGCAGCTGGGGCCTAGGGGAGACCCAGTACTTC	CASSWGLGETQYF
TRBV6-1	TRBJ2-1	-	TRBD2	TGTGCCAGCAGTGAAGCGCGAGCGGGAGGGCTTAATAGGCAGTTCTTC	CASSEARAGGLNRQFF
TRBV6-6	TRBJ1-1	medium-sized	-	TGTGCCAGCTCTCTGCTCCAGGGGTCGAACACTGAAGCTTTCTTT	CASSLLQGSNTEAFF
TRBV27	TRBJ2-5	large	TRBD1	TGTGCCAGCGCTCCTTCCGGGACAGGCGAGACCCAGTACTTC	CASAPSGTGETQYF
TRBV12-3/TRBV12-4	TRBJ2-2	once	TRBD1	TGTGCCAGCAGTGTACAGGGGGCAATCGGGACGCTGTATTTT	CASSVQGAIGTLYF
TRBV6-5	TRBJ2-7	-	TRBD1	TGTGCCAGCAGTTACGTCACAGGGGGTCTGCTCTCTGCCTACTCCTACGAGCAGTACTTC	CASSYVTGGLLSAYSYEQYF
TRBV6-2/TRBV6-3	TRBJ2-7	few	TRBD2	TGTGCCAGCAGGGCGGGACTAGCGGGGATGAGCGAGCAGTACTTC	CASRAGLAGMSEQYF
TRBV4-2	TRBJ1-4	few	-	TGTGCCAGCAGCCGAGAATCAGGCTTTAATGAAAAACTGTTTTTT	CASSRESGFNEKLFF
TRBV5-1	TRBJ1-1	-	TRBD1	TGCGCCAGCAGCTGGGACAGGGACACTGAAGCTTTCTTT	CASSWDRDTEAFF
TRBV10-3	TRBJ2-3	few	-	TGTGCGGGCCGCGGGGGCCGGGGCACAGATACGCAGTACTTT	CAGRGGRGTDTQYF
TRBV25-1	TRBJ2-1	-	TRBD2	TGTGCCAGCAGTGACCCGAAATGGCTAGCGGGGGGGCTGGGTGAGCAGTTCTTC	CASSDPKWLAGGLGEQFF
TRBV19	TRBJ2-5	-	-	TGTGCCAGTAGTATAGACAGGAGACAAGAGACCCAGTACTTC	CASSIDRRQETQYF
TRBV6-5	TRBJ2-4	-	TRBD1	TGTGCCAGCAGTTACTCGAGAGGGGGCGGTATTCAGTATTTC	CASSYSRGGGIQYF
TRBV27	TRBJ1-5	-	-	TGTGCCAGCAGTTTATCACAGCGTAGCAATCAGCCCCAGCATTTT	CASSLSQRSNQPQHF
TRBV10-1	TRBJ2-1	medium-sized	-	TGCGCCAGCAGTGACGGGTACAATGAGCAGTTCTTC	CASSDGYNEQFF